The TCR beta chain described here comes from a study of blood T cell repertoires in COVID-19. As for the study in general: Spain, Italy and the United States supplied samples that represented acute and convalescent COVID-19.

Clones were read by immunoSEQ multiplex PCR, and TCRdb kept only the in-frame ones, dropping some. The data hold 150,000 or so clones, with 84% observed a single time. The V gene end was trimmed by 6 bases and the J gene end by 8 bases; junction bases not matched to a gene: 16. The CDR3 is made up of 16 amino acids. Germline V gene lookup returns CDR1 MDHEN and CDR2 SYDVKM. The source of this sequence is a man between 50 and 59 years old who had recovered from COVID-19. Sequenced sample: PBMCs or T cells enriched from blood (not recorded which). This rearrangement joins TRBV28 to TRBJ2-1; 7 bases align to TRBD2. The CDR3, as DNA: TGTGCCAGCAGACAACCCCCCGGGACTATCGACGATGAGCAGTTCTTC. It encodes CASRQPPGTIDDEQFF.